The clone carrying this T cell receptor (beta chain) was recorded a few times. The DNA is left out, because the CDR3 cannot be placed on it with certainty; the CDR3 is given as TCRdb lists it. This specimen comes from a study of blood T cell repertoires in COVID-19. Study background: Some COVID-19 samples were acute and others convalescent; all came from the United States, Italy and Spain.

Sequencing was performed with immunoSEQ multiplex PCR; in TCRdb, only in-frame clones are kept and a portion is missing. Of roughly 59,000 clones listed, roughly 81% are singletons. Inclusive of both ends, the CDR3 amounts to 23 amino acids. Sequenced: peripheral blood. The sequence came from a man aged 80 or over with acute or convalescent COVID-19. J is TRBJ2-2 and V is TRBV21-1; TRBD1 is the table's D call and was not checked against the DNA. TRBV21-1 is a documented pseudogene. CDR3 protein: CASSKEVGAGALRASKGAGELFF.